The 11 T cell receptor beta chains given below trace back to one sample, sequenced in a study of T-cell memory formation after mild COVID-19. MiXCR, run by TCRdb on the 5' RACE reads, gives a single entry per CDR3 protein. In the table there are 75,000 to 95,000 distinct CDR3 sequences, around 16% of which are singletons. Input material: PBMCs or a T cell subset sorted from them (not recorded which). These receptors came from a man aged 18-30 years who had mild COVID-19 (a few samples of this study predate the infection). Cell type and time point are not known.

This rearrangement joins TRBV6-2 or TRBV6-3 to TRBJ2-7, with 7 nucleotides matching TRBD1. V gave up 1 base and J gave up 2 bases; unmatched junction bases: 5. The germline V gene has CDR1 MNHEY and CDR2 SVGEGT. This CDR3 has 15 amino acids. CDR3 sequence (DNA): TGTGCCAGCAGTTACTTTAGAGGGGGCCCCTACGAGCAGTACTTC. It translates to CASSYFRGGPYEQYF.

CDR3 bases: TGTGCCAGCAGCCCGTGGACAGGCACTGAAGCTTTCTTT. Its translation is CASSPWTGTEAFF. The chain is built from TRBV5-4 and TRBJ1-1, with 7 bases fitting TRBD1. The V segment lost 4 bases and the J segment 4 bases; nucleotides outside the gene matches: 4. This CDR3 has 13 amino acids. The germline V gene has CDR1 SGHNT and CDR2 YYREEE (reference sequence). The full variable domain, completed using reference TRBV5-4 and TRBJ1-1, is ETGVTQSPTHLIKTRGQQVTLRCSSQSGHNTVSWYQQALGQGPQFIFQYYREEENGRGNFPPRFSGLQFPNYSSELNVNALELDDSALYLCASSPWTGTEAFFGQGTRLTVV.

The sample holds a few counts of this clonotype. This chain joins TRBV12-3 or TRBV12-4 and TRBJ1-6; no clear D gene. CDR3 length equals 12 residues. The V and J ends lost 7 bases and 9 bases respectively, with 10 bases between them. The CDR3 region has the DNA TGTGCCAGCACCAGAGGACGTTCACCCCTCCACTTT. This sequence encodes CASTRGRSPLHF.

This chain joins TRBV5-1 and TRBJ2-1; D tentatively reads TRBD1 or TRBD2 (6 bases each). Trimming removed 3 bases at V and 6 bases at J, with 13 bases between. The germline CDR1 and CDR2 sequences are SGHRS and YFSETQ. This CDR3 is built from 14 residues. The CDR3, as DNA: TGCGCCAGCAGCTGGGGTGGAGGGGGCAATGAGCAGTTCTTC. Its translation is CASSWGGGGNEQFF.

The genes are TRBV6-5 and TRBJ1-2; D gene ambiguous. V lost 5 bases and J lost 3, with 7 bases in between. CDR1 MNHEY and CDR2 SVGAGI come from the germline V gene. The CDR3 consists of 12 residues. The CDR3 sequence: CASSQTDYGYTF. The CDR3 region has the DNA TGTGCCAGCAGTCAAACTGACTATGGCTACACCTTC.

This clonotype was seen many times. The rearrangement links TRBV15 to TRBJ2-7, with D possibly TRBD1 on 5 matching bases. The V gene lost 5 bases and the J gene lost 2 bases, with 13 bases spanning the gap. From germline, CDR1 is LNHNV and CDR2 YYDKDF (reference sequence). The CDR3 covers 14 residues. The CDR3 here is CATSPSQGAYEQYF. As DNA, the CDR3 is TGTGCCACCAGCCCATCGCAGGGCGCCTACGAGCAGTACTTC.

This clonotype was counted ten times or more. The chain couples TRBV5-5 to TRBJ2-1, with D possibly being TRBD1 (5 bases). V was clipped by 4 bases and J by 4 bases, with 12 bases between them. Germline loops: CDR1 SGHKS, CDR2 YYEKEE (reference sequence). The CDR3 is 14 amino acids. CDR3 bases: TGTGCCAGCAGCGTAGACAGCAATTACAATGAGCAGTTCTTC. Translating it yields CASSVDSNYNEQFF.

This clonotype turned up a few times. DNA of the CDR3: TGTGCCAGCAGGTCGCGGACAGGGGGGCGAGGGACTGAAGCTTTCTTT. Its translation is CASRSRTGGRGTEAFF. This rearrangement joins TRBV27 to TRBJ1-1; 10 nucleotides line up with TRBD1. Germline V CDR1 and CDR2: MNHEY, SMNVEV (reference sequence). The CDR3 runs 16 residues. V shed 6 bases and J 5 bases; nucleotides not matched to a gene: 12.

This clonotype was counted a few times. V gene TRBV4-1 combines with J gene TRBJ1-2, with D tentatively TRBD1 (5 bases). The CDR3 has 13 residues. Between the trimmed V and J ends, which lost 3 bases and 6 bases, there was a span of 11 bases. Germline V gene data show CDR1 as MGHRA and CDR2 as YSYEKL. CDR3 region: CASSHLGGDGYTF. The CDR3 DNA reads TGCGCCAGCAGCCACCTCGGGGGGGATGGCTACACCTTC.

This clonotype occurred a few times. The rearrangement uses TRBV7-8 and TRBJ2-3; a weak D match, TRBD2 (7 bases). The CDR3 length is 15 residues. Germline loops: CDR1 SGHVS, CDR2 FQNEAQ. Trimming pared 7 bases from V and 2 bases from J, leaving 16 bases between. The CDR3 region is CASTGGGPVTDTQYF. The DNA for the CDR3 is TGTGCCAGCACTGGGGGGGGGCCGGTCACAGATACGCAGTATTTT.

In its sample, this clonotype was seen a few times. This chain connects TRBV11-2 to TRBJ2-7; D gene unclear. The CDR3 totals 13 residues. Germline V lookup: CDR1 SGHAT, CDR2 FQNNGV. Between the trimmed V and J ends, which lost 5 bases and 0 bases, there was a span of 8 bases. The CDR3 spells CASSDFSSYEQYF. The CDR3 coding sequence is TGTGCCAGCAGCGACTTCAGCTCCTACGAGCAGTACTTC.